The source of this TCR beta chain is a study of shared clonotypes between healthy human individuals. Assay execution proceeded at the deep level. Genomic DNA of each subset was evenly split across several immunoSEQ plates. Assay: immunoSEQ multiplex PCR; the TCRdb copy retains only in-frame clones and omits some. The profile shows 950,000 to 1,100,000 clones, around 78% of them singletons. Adults of Caucasian background living in Nashville, Tennessee made up all donors. In this sample, this clone turned up a few times. This CDR3 is built from 16 residues. CDR1 is LGHNA and CDR2 is YSLEER in the germline V gene. Unmatched junction bases numbered 3, after V lost 1 base and J lost 4 bases.

V and J are TRBV4-3 and TRBJ2-2; TRBD1 matches at 10 bases. The clonotype was recovered from a young man in good health. Some clones in this sample may be carry-over from other donors' samples. Sequencing was carried out using memory CD4+ T cells from PBMCs. As for subset: CD45RA-negative fraction. The CDR3 DNA reads TGCGCCAGCAGCCAAGGGCGGACAGGGGGCACCGGGGAGCTGTTTTTT. Translated, it gives CASSQGRTGGTGELFF.